Listed below are T cell receptor beta chains from one sample, sequenced in a study of patients and donors after allogeneic stem cell transplantation. TCRdb analysed the RT-PCR reads with MiXCR anew, one entry per CDR3 protein. The table lists fewer than 500,000 distinct CDR3 sequences, roughly 16% of them singletons. The sample consisted of blood, either unsorted or a sorted T cell fraction (not recorded which). The receptors stem from a human donor who was either an allogeneic HSCT recipient or a stem cell or donor lymphocyte infusion donor (not recorded which). It is not recorded whose cells these are; they may come from a transplant donor. CDR3s include the opening cysteine and the closing phenylalanine or tryptophan. Each record gives: D gene, V gene, J gene, clone size, CDR3 DNA, CDR3 protein. D genes are given only for firm matches. Some rows mark clone size as missing; the rest say once, few, many or name a class of expanded clone.

D: NA; V: TRBV7-9; J: TRBJ2-7; size: few; DNA: TGTGCCAGCAGCCCACCGGGACTTCACTACGAGCAGTACTTC; CDR3: CASSPPGLHYEQYF
D: NA; V: TRBV20-1; J: TRBJ2-1; size: NA; DNA: TGCAGTGCTAGAGATCGGCGGAGGGCGGCCTACAATGAGCAGTTCTTC; CDR3: CSARDRRRAAYNEQFF
D: NA; V: TRBV6-1; J: TRBJ2-7; size: NA; DNA: TGTGCCAGCACTCCTTTGCTCGGGATCGGGAACGAGCAGTACTTC; CDR3: CASTPLLGIGNEQYF
D: NA; V: TRBV7-9; J: TRBJ1-3; size: many; DNA: TGTGCCAGCAGCTCCGGTGGAAACACCATATATTTT; CDR3: CASSSGGNTIYF
D: TRBD1; V: TRBV10-3; J: TRBJ2-3; size: NA; DNA: TGTGCCATCAGCCGGGACAGGGAGGGGGATACGCAGTATTTT; CDR3: CAISRDREGDTQYF
D: NA; V: TRBV2; J: TRBJ2-5; size: NA; DNA: TGTGCCAGCAATCGGGCTAGACAAGAGACCCAGTACTTC; CDR3: CASNRARQETQYF
D: NA; V: TRBV5-1; J: TRBJ2-2; size: few; DNA: TGCGCCAGCAGCTTGGGCCCCCGGACTGGGGACGCCGGGGAGCTGTTTTTT; CDR3: CASSLGPRTGDAGELFF
D: NA; V: TRBV6-1; J: TRBJ2-7; size: many; DNA: TGTGCCAGCAGGAAAACTACACAAACCTACGAGCAGTACTTC; CDR3: CASRKTTQTYEQYF
D: TRBD2; V: TRBV6-4; J: TRBJ2-3; size: few; DNA: TGTGCCAGCAGCGTTAGCGGGGGCAACATGGATACGCAGTATTTT; CDR3: CASSVSGGNMDTQYF
D: NA; V: TRBV20-1; J: TRBJ2-4; size: NA; DNA: TGCAGTGCTAGAGACACTAGGTGGCTGAGGATTCAGTACTTC; CDR3: CSARDTRWLRIQYF
D: NA; V: TRBV18; J: TRBJ1-2; size: few; DNA: TGTGCCAGCTCACCACCGGACTCCCTAGCTAACTATGGCTACACCTTC; CDR3: CASSPPDSLANYGYTF
D: TRBD1; V: TRBV4-2; J: TRBJ2-2; size: few; DNA: TGTGCCAGCAGCCAAGATTCGGGGACAGGGGAAGGAACCGGGGAGCTGTTTTTT; CDR3: CASSQDSGTGEGTGELFF
D: NA; V: TRBV29-1; J: TRBJ2-5; size: NA; DNA: TGCAGCGTTGATTCCTCACAAGAGACCCAGTACTTC; CDR3: CSVDSSQETQYF
D: TRBD2; V: TRBV9; J: TRBJ2-7; size: NA; DNA: TGTGCCAGCAGCGTAGCCGGGACTAGCGGGAGAAATCTGGACGAGCAGTACTTC; CDR3: CASSVAGTSGRNLDEQYF
D: NA; V: TRBV9; J: TRBJ2-2; size: NA; DNA: TGTGCCAGCAGCGAGTCTAGTTTGAGGGAGCTGTTTTTT; CDR3: CASSESSLRELFF
D: NA; V: TRBV25-1; J: TRBJ1-6; size: NA; DNA: TGTGCCAGCAGTGAATATCAGGGTGGGAATTCACCCCTCCACTTT; CDR3: CASSEYQGGNSPLHF
D: NA; V: TRBV4-1; J: TRBJ2-7; size: medium-sized; DNA: TGCGCCAGCAGCCAGGGCTATCGCTACGAGCAGTACTTC; CDR3: CASSQGYRYEQYF
D: TRBD1; V: TRBV5-1; J: TRBJ2-3; size: many; DNA: TGCGCCAGCAGCCTGGACAGGGCTAGCACAGATACGCAGTATTTT; CDR3: CASSLDRASTDTQYF
D: NA; V: TRBV24-1; J: TRBJ1-1; size: few; DNA: TGTGCCACCAGGGGAGGGAACACTGAAGCTTTCTTT; CDR3: CATRGGNTEAFF
D: NA; V: TRBV5-6; J: TRBJ2-1; size: many; DNA: TGTGCCAGCAGGCGGGGGCCTGAGCAGTTCTTC; CDR3: CASRRGPEQFF
D: TRBD2; V: TRBV11-2; J: TRBJ2-2; size: NA; DNA: TGTGCCAGCAGCTTATCCTCCCTCGGGACTAGCGGGCCGTTAAACGGGGAGCTGTTTTTT; CDR3: CASSLSSLGTSGPLNGELFF
D: NA; V: TRBV12-3/TRBV12-4; J: TRBJ2-5; size: NA; DNA: TGTGCCAGCAGTTTAGCTAAGGCGGGCCGCGAGACCCAGTACTTC; CDR3: CASSLAKAGRETQYF
D: TRBD2; V: TRBV20-1; J: TRBJ2-7; size: few; DNA: TGCAGTGCTGGAACCGAGCGGGGCTTCTACGAGCAGTACTTC; CDR3: CSAGTERGFYEQYF
D: NA; V: TRBV25-1; J: TRBJ2-2; size: NA; DNA: TGTGCCAGCAGTGAATTCAAAAGCGGCCTCCTGCCCGGGGAGCTGTTTTTT; CDR3: CASSEFKSGLLPGELFF
D: NA; V: TRBV20-1; J: TRBJ2-7; size: NA; DNA: TGCAGTGCTAGAGGCCCTGTCCGACACGAGCAGTACTTC; CDR3: CSARGPVRHEQYF
D: NA; V: TRBV7-8; J: TRBJ2-2; size: few; DNA: TGTGCCAGCAGCGGGCAGGGTGCAGGGGAGCTGTTTTTT; CDR3: CASSGQGAGELFF